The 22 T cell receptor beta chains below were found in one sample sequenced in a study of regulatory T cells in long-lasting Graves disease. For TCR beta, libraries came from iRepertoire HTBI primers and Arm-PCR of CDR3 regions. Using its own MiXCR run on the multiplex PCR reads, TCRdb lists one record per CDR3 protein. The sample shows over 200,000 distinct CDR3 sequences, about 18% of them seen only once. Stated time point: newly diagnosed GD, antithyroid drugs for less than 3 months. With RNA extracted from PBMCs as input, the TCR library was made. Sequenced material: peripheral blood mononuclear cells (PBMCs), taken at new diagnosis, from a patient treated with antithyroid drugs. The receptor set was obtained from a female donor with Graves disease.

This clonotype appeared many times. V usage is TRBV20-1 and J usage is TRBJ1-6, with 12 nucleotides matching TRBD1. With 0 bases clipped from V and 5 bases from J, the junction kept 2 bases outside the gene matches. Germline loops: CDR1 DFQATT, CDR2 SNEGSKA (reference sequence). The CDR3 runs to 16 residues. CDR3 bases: TGCAGTGCTAGAGAGGGACAGGGGGCTAATAATTCACCCCTCCACTTT. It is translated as CSAREGQGANNSPLHF.

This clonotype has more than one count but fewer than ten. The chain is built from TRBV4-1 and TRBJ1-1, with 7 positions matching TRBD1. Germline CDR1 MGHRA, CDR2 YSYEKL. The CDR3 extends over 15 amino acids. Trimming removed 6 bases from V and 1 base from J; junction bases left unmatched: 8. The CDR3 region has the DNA TGCGCCAGCAGTAGACAGGGAACAGGGAACACTGAAGCTTTCTTT. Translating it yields CASSRQGTGNTEAFF.

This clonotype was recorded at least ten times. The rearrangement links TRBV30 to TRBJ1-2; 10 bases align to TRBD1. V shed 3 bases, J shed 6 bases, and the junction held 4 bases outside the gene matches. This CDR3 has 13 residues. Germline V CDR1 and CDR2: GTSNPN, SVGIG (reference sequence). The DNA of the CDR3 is TGTGCCTGGAGCGAGACAGGGGGCGATGGCTACACCTTC. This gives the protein CAWSETGGDGYTF.

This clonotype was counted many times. CDR3 DNA sequence: TGTGCCAGCAGTTTTACCGGGACTAGCGGGCTCTACAATGAGCAGTTCTTC. Translating it yields CASSFTGTSGLYNEQFF. This chain links TRBV6-5 with TRBJ2-1, with 12 bases that match TRBD2. The trim removed 4 bases at V and 3 bases at J, leaving 7 bases unmatched. Germline V lookup: CDR1 MNHEY, CDR2 SVGAGI. The CDR3 has 17 amino acids.

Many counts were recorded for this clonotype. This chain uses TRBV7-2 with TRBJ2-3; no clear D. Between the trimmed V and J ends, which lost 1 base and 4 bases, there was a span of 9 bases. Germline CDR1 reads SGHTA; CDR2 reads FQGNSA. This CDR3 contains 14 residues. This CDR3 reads CASSLVGWPDTQYF. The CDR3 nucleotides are TGTGCCAGCAGCTTAGTCGGATGGCCAGATACGCAGTATTTT.

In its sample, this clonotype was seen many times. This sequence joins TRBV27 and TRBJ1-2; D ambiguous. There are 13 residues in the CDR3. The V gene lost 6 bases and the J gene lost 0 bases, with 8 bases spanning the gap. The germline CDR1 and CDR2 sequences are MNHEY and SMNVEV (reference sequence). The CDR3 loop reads CASSRQANYGYTF. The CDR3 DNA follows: TGTGCCAGCAGCCGACAAGCTAACTATGGCTACACCTTC.

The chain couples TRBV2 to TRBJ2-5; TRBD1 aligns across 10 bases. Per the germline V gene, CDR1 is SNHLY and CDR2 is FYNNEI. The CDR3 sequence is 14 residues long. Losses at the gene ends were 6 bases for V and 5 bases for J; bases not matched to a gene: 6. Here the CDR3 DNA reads TGTGCCAGCAGCGCCGGGACAGGGGATGAGACCCAGTACTTC. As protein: CASSAGTGDETQYF.

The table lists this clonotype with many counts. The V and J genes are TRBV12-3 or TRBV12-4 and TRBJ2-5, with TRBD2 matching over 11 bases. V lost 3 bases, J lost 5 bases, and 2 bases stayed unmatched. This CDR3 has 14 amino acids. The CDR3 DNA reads TGTGCCAGCAGTTTCCGACTAGCGGGGGAGACCCAGTACTTC. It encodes CASSFRLAGETQYF.

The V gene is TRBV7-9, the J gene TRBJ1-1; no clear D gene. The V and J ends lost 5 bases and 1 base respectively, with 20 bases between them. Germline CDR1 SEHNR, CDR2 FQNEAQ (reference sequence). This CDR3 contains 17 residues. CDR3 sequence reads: CASSQDPPGATNTEAFF. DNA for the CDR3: TGTGCCAGCAGCCAAGATCCACCAGGTGCTACGAACACTGAAGCTTTCTTT. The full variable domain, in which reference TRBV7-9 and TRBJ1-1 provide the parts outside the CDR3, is DTGVSQNPRHKITKRGQNVTFRCDPISEHNRLYWYRQTLGQGPEFLTYFQNEAQLEKSRLLSDRFSAERPKGSFSTLEIQRTEQGDSAMYLCASSQDPPGATNTEAFFGQGTRLTVV.

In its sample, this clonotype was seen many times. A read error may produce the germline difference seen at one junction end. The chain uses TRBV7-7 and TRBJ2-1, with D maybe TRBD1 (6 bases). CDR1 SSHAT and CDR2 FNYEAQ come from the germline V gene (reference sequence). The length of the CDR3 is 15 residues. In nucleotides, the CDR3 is TGTGCTAGCAGCTTGGGACAACTTGGGTACAATGAGCAGTTCTTC. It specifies CASSLGQLGYNEQFF.

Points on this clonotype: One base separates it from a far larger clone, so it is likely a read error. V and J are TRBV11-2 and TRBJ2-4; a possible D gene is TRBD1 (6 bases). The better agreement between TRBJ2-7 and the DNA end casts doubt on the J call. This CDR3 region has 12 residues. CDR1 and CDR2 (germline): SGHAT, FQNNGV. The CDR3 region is CASSTLGGEQYF. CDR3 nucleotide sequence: TGTGCCAGCAGCACCCTAGGGGGCGAGCAGTACTTC.

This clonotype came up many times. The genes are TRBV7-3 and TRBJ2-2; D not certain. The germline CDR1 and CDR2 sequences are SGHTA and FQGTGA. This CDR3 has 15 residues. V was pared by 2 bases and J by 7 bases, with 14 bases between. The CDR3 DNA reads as TGTGCCAGCAGCTTATTTGGGCCCTCGAGCGGGGAGCTGTTTTTT. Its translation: CASSLFGPSSGELFF.

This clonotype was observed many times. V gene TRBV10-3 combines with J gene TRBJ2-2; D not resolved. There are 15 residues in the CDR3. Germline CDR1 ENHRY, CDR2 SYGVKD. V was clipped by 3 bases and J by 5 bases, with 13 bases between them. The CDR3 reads CAISEMAQVTGELFF. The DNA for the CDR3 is TGTGCCATCAGTGAAATGGCACAAGTAACCGGGGAGCTGTTTTTT.

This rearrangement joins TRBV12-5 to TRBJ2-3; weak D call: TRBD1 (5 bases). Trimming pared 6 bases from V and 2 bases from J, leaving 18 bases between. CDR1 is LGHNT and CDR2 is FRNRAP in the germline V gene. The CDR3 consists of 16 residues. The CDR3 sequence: CASGSRNRKITDTQYF. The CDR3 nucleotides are TGTGCTAGTGGCTCGCGCAACAGGAAAATCACAGATACGCAGTATTTT.

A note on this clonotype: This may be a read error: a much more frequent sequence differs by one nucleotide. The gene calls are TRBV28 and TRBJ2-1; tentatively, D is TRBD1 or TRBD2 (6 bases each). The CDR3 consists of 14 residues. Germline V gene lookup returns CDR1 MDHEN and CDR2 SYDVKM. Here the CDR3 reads CAGSMGGGYNEQFF. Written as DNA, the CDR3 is TGTGCCGGCAGCATGGGGGGCGGCTACAATGAGCAGTTCTTC.

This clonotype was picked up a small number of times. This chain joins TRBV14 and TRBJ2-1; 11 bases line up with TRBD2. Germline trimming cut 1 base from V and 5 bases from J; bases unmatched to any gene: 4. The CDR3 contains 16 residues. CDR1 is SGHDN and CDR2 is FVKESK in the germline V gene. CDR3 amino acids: CASSQGLAGINNEQFF. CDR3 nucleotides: TGTGCCAGCAGCCAAGGACTAGCGGGAATAAACAATGAGCAGTTCTTC. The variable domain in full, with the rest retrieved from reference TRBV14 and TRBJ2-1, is EAGVTQFPSHSVIEKGQTVTLRCDPISGHDNLYWYRRVMGKEIKFLLHFVKESKQDESGMPNNRFLAERTGGTYSTLKVQPAELEDSGVYFCASSQGLAGINNEQFFGPGTRLTVL.

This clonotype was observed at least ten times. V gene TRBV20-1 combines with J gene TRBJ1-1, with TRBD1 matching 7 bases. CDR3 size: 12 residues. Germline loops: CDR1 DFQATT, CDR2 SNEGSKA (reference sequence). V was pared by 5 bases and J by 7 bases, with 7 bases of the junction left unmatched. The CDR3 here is CSAAGTEVEAFF. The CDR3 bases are TGCAGTGCTGCTGGGACAGAAGTTGAAGCTTTCTTT.

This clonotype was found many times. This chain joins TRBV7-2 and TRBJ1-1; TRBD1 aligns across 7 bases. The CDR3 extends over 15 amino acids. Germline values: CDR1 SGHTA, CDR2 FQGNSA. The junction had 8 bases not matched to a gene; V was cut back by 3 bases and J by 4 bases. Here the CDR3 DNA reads TGTGCCAGCAGCTTCCAAACAGGGGCGGGCACTGAAGCTTTCTTT. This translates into CASSFQTGAGTEAFF.

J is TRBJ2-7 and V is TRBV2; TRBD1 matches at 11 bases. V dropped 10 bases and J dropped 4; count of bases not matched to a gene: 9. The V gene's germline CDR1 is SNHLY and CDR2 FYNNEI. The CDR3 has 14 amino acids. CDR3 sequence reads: CATSWDRGEYEQYF. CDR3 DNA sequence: TGTGCCACGAGCTGGGACAGGGGGGAATACGAGCAGTACTTC.

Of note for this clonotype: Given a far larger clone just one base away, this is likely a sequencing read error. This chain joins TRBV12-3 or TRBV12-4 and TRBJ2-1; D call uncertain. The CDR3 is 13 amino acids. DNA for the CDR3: TGTGCCAGCGCATCAGCTGGCCAAGAGACCCAGTGCTTC. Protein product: CASASAGQETQCF.

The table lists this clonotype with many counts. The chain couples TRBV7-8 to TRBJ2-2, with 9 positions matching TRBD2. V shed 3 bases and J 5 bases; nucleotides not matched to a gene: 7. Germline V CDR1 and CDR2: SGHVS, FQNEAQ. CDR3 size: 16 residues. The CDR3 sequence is CASSFSGGARTGELFF. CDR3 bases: TGTGCCAGCAGCTTTAGCGGGGGCGCTCGGACCGGGGAGCTGTTTTTT.

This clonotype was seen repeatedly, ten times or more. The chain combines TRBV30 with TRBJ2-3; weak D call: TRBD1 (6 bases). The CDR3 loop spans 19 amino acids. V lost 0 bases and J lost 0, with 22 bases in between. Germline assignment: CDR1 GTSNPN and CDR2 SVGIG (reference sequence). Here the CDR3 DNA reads TGTGCCTGGAGTGTACGAGGGCTTGGGACAATGGGTAGCACAGATACGCAGTATTTT. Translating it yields CAWSVRGLGTMGSTDTQYF.